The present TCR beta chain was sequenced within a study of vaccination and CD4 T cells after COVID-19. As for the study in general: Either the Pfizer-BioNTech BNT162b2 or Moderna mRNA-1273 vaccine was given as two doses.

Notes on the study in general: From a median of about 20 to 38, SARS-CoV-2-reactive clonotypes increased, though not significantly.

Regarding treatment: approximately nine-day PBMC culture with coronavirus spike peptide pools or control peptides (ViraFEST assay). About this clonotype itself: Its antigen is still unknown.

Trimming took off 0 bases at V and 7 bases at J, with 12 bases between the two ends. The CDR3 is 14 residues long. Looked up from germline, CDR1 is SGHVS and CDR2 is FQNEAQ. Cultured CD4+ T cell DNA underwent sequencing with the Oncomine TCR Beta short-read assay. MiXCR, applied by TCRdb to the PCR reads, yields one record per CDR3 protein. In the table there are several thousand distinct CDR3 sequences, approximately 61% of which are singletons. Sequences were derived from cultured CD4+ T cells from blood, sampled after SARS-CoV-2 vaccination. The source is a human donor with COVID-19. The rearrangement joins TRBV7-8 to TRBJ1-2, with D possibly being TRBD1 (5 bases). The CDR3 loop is CASSLAWGGGGYTF. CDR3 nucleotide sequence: TGTGCCAGCAGCTTAGCATGGGGCGGAGGTGGCTACACCTTC.